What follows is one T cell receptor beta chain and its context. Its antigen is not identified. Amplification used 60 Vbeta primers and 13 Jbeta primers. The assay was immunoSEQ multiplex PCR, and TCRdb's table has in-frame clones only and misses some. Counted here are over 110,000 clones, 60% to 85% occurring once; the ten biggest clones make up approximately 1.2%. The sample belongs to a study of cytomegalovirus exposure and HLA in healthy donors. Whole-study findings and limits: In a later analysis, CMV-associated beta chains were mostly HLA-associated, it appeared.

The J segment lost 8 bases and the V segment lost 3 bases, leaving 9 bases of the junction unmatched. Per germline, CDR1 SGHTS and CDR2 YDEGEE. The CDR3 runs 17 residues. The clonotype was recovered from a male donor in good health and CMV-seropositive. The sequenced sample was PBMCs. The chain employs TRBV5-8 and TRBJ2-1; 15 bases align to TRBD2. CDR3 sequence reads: CASSWDGTSGGSDEQFF. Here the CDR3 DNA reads TGTGCCAGCAGCTGGGACGGGACTAGCGGGGGGAGCGATGAGCAGTTCTTC.